Each of the 14 T cell receptor beta chains below was sequenced from the same sample in a study of blood T cell repertoires in COVID-19 (TCRdb year 2020). Library prep was done by the immunoSEQ multiplex PCR assay. Not all clones reach the TCRdb copy of this immuneACCESS table, which keeps in-frame sequences only. Checked studies attribute under half of the gap to unresolved V genes and leave the rest unexplained. The sample table contains about 230,000 clones; only one count was recorded for 81% of them. Together, the top ten hold roughly 8% of the sample. The sequenced sample consisted of peripheral blood. The receptors here all came from a woman of 80 years or more with COVID-19, enrolled during active disease.

J is TRBJ2-7 and V is TRBV28; the match to TRBD2 covers 7 bases. The V segment lost 6 bases and the J segment 1 base; nucleotides outside the gene matches: 6. In germline, CDR1 is MDHEN, CDR2 SYDVKM. The CDR3 has 14 amino acids. The CDR3 is CASRLSGYSYEQYF. In DNA form, the CDR3 reads TGTGCCAGCAGACTTAGCGGGTATTCCTACGAGCAGTACTTC. Variable domain in full (rest from reference TRBV28 and TRBJ2-7): DVKVTQSSRYLVKRTGEKVFLECVQDMDHENMFWYRQDPGLGLRLIYFSYDVKMKEKGDIPEGYSVSREKKERFSLILESASTNQTSMYLCASRLSGYSYEQYFGPGTRLTVT.

V usage is TRBV30 and J usage is TRBJ1-2; D unresolved. The CDR3 has 13 amino acids. The V end lost 3 bases, the J end lost 4 bases, and 12 bases lay between the germline ends. Germline V gives CDR1 GTSNPN, CDR2 SVGIG (reference sequence). CDR3 in amino acids: CAWSLNSLYGYTF. In DNA, the CDR3 is TGTGCCTGGAGCCTTAATTCCCTCTATGGCTACACCTTC.

This clone has only a few counts. This chain connects TRBV5-1 to TRBJ2-2; possible D gene TRBD1, 6 bases. V was cut by 5 bases and J by 1 base, with 6 bases left in between. The CDR3 loop spans 13 amino acids. Germline V CDR1 and CDR2: SGHRS, YFSETQ. CDR3 nucleotides: TGCGCCAGCAGGGGACAGAACACCGGGGAGCTGTTTTTT. Protein: CASRGQNTGELFF.

This chain uses TRBV5-1 with TRBJ1-2; 9 nucleotides line up with TRBD1. CDR3 length: 16 residues. The germline CDR1 and CDR2 sequences are SGHRS and YFSETQ. Germline trimming cut 4 bases from V and 4 bases from J; bases unmatched to any gene: 11. CDR3 residues: CASSAGTGNPFYGYTF. CDR3 DNA: TGCGCCAGCAGCGCCGGGACAGGGAACCCCTTCTATGGCTACACCTTC.

The chain couples TRBV29-1 to TRBJ1-2; the match to TRBD1 covers 12 bases. The CDR3 contains 12 residues. Germline V gene data show CDR1 as SQVTM and CDR2 as ANQGSEA. The J segment lost 8 bases and the V segment lost 7 bases, leaving 5 bases of the junction unmatched. As DNA, the CDR3 is TGCAGCGGGGGACAGGGGGCGCGGGGCTACACCTTC. Its protein product is CSGGQGARGYTF.

The V gene is TRBV19, the J gene TRBJ2-7; 9 bases line up with TRBD2. Germline V gene sequence: CDR1 LNHDA, CDR2 SQIVND (reference sequence). The trim removed 5 bases at V and 2 bases at J, leaving 7 bases unmatched. The CDR3 covers 15 residues. CDR3 in amino acids: CASSPLRGGTYEQYF. CDR3 DNA sequence: TGTGCCAGTAGTCCCCTGCGGGGGGGAACCTACGAGCAGTACTTC.

The chain employs TRBV10-3 and TRBJ2-7; maybe TRBD2 (6 bases). This CDR3 has 13 residues. The germline V gene encodes CDR1 ENHRY and CDR2 SYGVKD. With 6 bases removed from V and 6 bases from J, the gap between germline ends came to 15 bases. The CDR3 DNA sequence: TGTGCCATCAGGAACGGGACTCTCGGCGAGCAGTACTTC. It specifies CAIRNGTLGEQYF.

Concerning this clone: The junction and the germline gene differ at one end; a read error may be behind it. The chain uses TRBV19 and TRBJ1-2, with unresolved D. CDR1 LNHDA and CDR2 SQIVND come from the germline V gene (reference sequence). CDR3 length: 14 residues. As DNA, the CDR3 is TGTGCCAGTAGTATTAGCCCGCAGCCCTATGACTACACCTTC. It yields the protein CASSISPQPYDYTF.

The J gene is TRBJ1-4, the V gene TRBV6-5; 8 bases are shared with TRBD1. There are 13 residues in the CDR3. Unmatched junction bases numbered 0, after V lost 2 bases and J lost 7 bases. Germline CDR1 reads MNHEY; CDR2 reads SVGAGI. CDR3 coding DNA: TGTGCCAGCAGTTACGGGACAGGTGAAAAACTGTTTTTT. Its protein product is CASSYGTGEKLFF.

The gene calls are TRBV7-6 and TRBJ1-1; unclear D gene. The length of the CDR3 is 16 residues. The V end lost 1 base, the J end lost 6 bases, and 18 bases lay between the germline ends. Germline CDR1 is SGHVS and CDR2 is FNYEAQ. Here the CDR3 DNA reads TGTGCCAGCAGCTTAGGGGCGAGAAAACGTGAAGCTGAAGCTTTCTTT. Translation: CASSLGARKREAEAFF.

V usage is TRBV7-9 and J usage is TRBJ1-3, with 9 bases lining up with TRBD1. This CDR3 is 15 amino acids long. Germline lookup yields CDR1 SEHNR and CDR2 FQNEAQ (reference sequence). After removal of 5 bases from V and 4 bases from J, the junction contained 6 bases not matched to a gene. DNA of the CDR3: TGTGCCAGCAGCGTGGACAGGGGATCCGGAAACACCATATATTTT. Its translation is CASSVDRGSGNTIYF.

V usage is TRBV7-6 and J usage is TRBJ2-5; 9 positions match TRBD1. J lost 4 bases, V lost 3 bases, and 3 bases had no gene match. The CDR3 length is 14 residues. Germline CDR1 reads SGHVS; CDR2 reads FNYEAQ. CDR3 coding DNA: TGTGCCAGCAGCTTGAACAGGGGGCGAGAGACCCAGTACTTC. Encoded protein: CASSLNRGRETQYF. The variable domain in full, completed from reference TRBV7-6 and TRBJ2-5, reads GAGVSQSPRYKVTKRGQDVALRCDPISGHVSLYWYRQALGQGPEFLTYFNYEAQQDKSGLPNDRFSAERPEGSISTLTIQRTEQRDSAMYRCASSLNRGRETQYFGPGTRLLVL.

CDR3: CASSRSPGTGNIQYF. The CDR3 DNA reads as TGTGCCAGTAGTCGGTCGCCGGGGACAGGAAACATTCAGTACTTC. V gene TRBV19 combines with J gene TRBJ2-4; TRBD1 agrees at 8 bases. Trimming took 5 bases from V and 6 from J; bases not matched to a gene: 9. The CDR3 has 15 amino acids. CDR1 is LNHDA, CDR2 SQIVND, per germline (reference sequence).

This clone was seen a handful of times. This rearrangement joins TRBV30 to TRBJ1-3, with D perhaps matching TRBD1 (5 bases). Per the germline V gene, CDR1 is GTSNPN and CDR2 is SVGIG (reference sequence). CDR3 length equals 13 residues. Trimming took 3 bases from V and 4 from J, leaving 10 bases between them. The CDR3 region has the DNA TGTGCCTGGAGACCAGGGTGGGGAAACACCATATATTTT. Translated: CAWRPGWGNTIYF.